Following are 21 T cell receptor beta chains from one sample sequenced in a study of OX40 agonist ivuxolimab in advanced cancers. Here immunoSEQ multiplex PCR was the method, and the copy in TCRdb shows in-frame clones only, minus some. The sample has around 25,000 clones; about three quarters are singletons. The specimen comprised CD4+ or CD8+ T cells sorted from blood, sampled in a trial of the OX40 agonist ivuxolimab. The receptors shown here come from an adult with an advanced solid tumor such as melanoma, head and neck, liver or kidney cancer.

The rearrangement links TRBV9 to TRBJ2-1; 11 bases align to TRBD2. This CDR3 contains 17 residues. After removal of 0 bases from V and 6 bases from J, the junction contained 8 bases not matched to a gene. Germline CDR1 reads SGDLS; CDR2 reads YYNGEE. The CDR3 spells CASSVGPLAGGFNEQFF. The CDR3, as DNA: TGTGCCAGCAGCGTAGGACCCCTAGCGGGAGGTTTCAATGAGCAGTTCTTC.

V usage is TRBV19 and J usage is TRBJ2-3, with 10 bases lining up with TRBD2. The J segment lost 0 bases and the V segment lost 5 bases, leaving 2 bases of the junction unmatched. The CDR3 runs 15 residues. Germline assignment: CDR1 LNHDA and CDR2 SQIVND (reference sequence). Written as DNA, the CDR3 is TGTGCCAGTAGTCGGGGACTAGCGAGCACAGATACGCAGTATTTT. Protein: CASSRGLASTDTQYF.

The chain links TRBV11-3 to TRBJ2-3, with no clear D. Germline V gives CDR1 SGHNT, CDR2 YENEEA. The CDR3 is 15 amino acids. V was pared by 0 bases and J by 4 bases, with 11 bases between. This CDR3 reads CASSLDGTLADTQYF. The CDR3 nucleotides are TGTGCCAGCAGCTTAGATGGAACTCTCGCAGATACGCAGTATTTT.

V gene TRBV10-3 combines with J gene TRBJ2-7; 9 positions match TRBD1. This CDR3 is built from 12 residues. Trimming cost V 10 bases and J 2 bases; bases outside gene matches: 3. The V gene's germline CDR1 is ENHRY and CDR2 SYGVKD. The CDR3 nucleotides read TGTGCCACACAGGGGGCGGCCTACGAGCAGTACTTC. Translated: CATQGAAYEQYF.

The chain employs TRBV4-1 and TRBJ2-7, with unresolved D. Germline-derived CDR1 and CDR2 are MGHRA and YSYEKL. This CDR3 has 13 residues. The V end was cut by 2 bases, the J end by 3 bases, with 8 bases between. This CDR3 reads CASSQTRFYEQYF. The CDR3 nucleotides are TGCGCCAGCAGCCAAACCCGATTCTACGAGCAGTACTTC.

V and J are TRBV4-1 and TRBJ2-7; 8 bases are shared with TRBD2. After removal of 1 base from V and 5 bases from J, the junction contained 13 bases not matched to a gene. CDR1 is MGHRA and CDR2 is YSYEKL in the germline V gene. The CDR3 is 17 amino acids. The CDR3 is CASSQVRTGGPLNEQYF. Written as DNA, the CDR3 is TGCGCCAGCAGCCAAGTGAGGACGGGAGGGCCACTCAACGAGCAGTACTTC.

The V call is TRBV13, the J call TRBJ2-3; D is ambiguous. Trimming cost V 2 bases and J 2 bases, with 8 bases left between them. The CDR3 loop spans 14 amino acids. Germline values: CDR1 PRHDT, CDR2 FYEKMQ (reference sequence). In nucleotides, the CDR3 is TGTGCCAGCAGCTTAAGGAGATTCACAGATACGCAGTATTTT. Translating gives CASSLRRFTDTQYF.

The chain combines TRBV7-9 with TRBJ2-4; D not certain. Looked up from germline, CDR1 is SEHNR and CDR2 is FQNEAQ (reference sequence). This CDR3 comprises 15 residues. V lost 1 base and J 0 bases, leaving 7 bases between the germline ends. The CDR3 reads CASSLVPVAKNIQYF. The CDR3 bases are TGTGCCAGCAGCTTAGTTCCAGTAGCCAAAAACATTCAGTACTTC.

Of note for this clone: Compared with germline, one end of the junction differs, possibly owing to a read error. The V call is TRBV4-2, the J call TRBJ2-1, with D maybe TRBD2 (5 bases). In germline, CDR1 is LGHNA, CDR2 YNFKEQ. This CDR3 region has 15 residues. CDR3 loop: CASSQEEGTGDEQFF. DNA of the CDR3: TGTGCCAGCAGTCAAGAAGAGGGTACCGGGGATGAGCAGTTCTTC.

CDR3 amino acids: CASSPIRNQPQHF. In nucleotides, the CDR3 is TGTGCCAGCTCACCGATCCGTAATCAGCCCCAGCATTTT. V gene TRBV18 combines with J gene TRBJ1-5, with D unclear. Trimming cost V 3 bases and J 4 bases, with 7 bases left between them. Germline assignment: CDR1 KGHSH and CDR2 LQKENI. The CDR3 has 13 amino acids.

This chain joins TRBV6-6 and TRBJ1-5; perhaps TRBD1 as D (6 bases). The CDR3 covers 13 residues. Per the germline V gene, CDR1 is MNHNY and CDR2 is SVGAGI (reference sequence). Trimming took off 4 bases at V and 7 bases at J, with 11 bases between the two ends. The CDR3 DNA reads TGTGCCAGCAGTTCCCCGGGGGGCCAGCCCCAGCATTTT. It yields the protein CASSSPGGQPQHF.

The chain is built from TRBV29-1 and TRBJ2-1, with 12 positions matching TRBD2. The CDR3 is 17 amino acids. Germline-derived CDR1 and CDR2 are SQVTM and ANQGSEA. The ends lost 2 bases at V and 7 bases at J; junction bases unmatched: 12. The CDR3 DNA is TGCAGCGTTGAAAAGTCTAGCGGGAGGGCCTGGACGAATGAGCAGTTCTTC. Protein product: CSVEKSSGRAWTNEQFF.

V is TRBV30 and J is TRBJ1-1; D is unclear. CDR1 GTSNPN and CDR2 SVGIG come from the germline V gene (reference sequence). There are 12 residues in the CDR3. Trimming took off 4 bases at V and 6 bases at J, with 12 bases between the two ends. This CDR3 is CAWNLREPEAFF. The CDR3 DNA is TGTGCCTGGAACCTCCGGGAACCTGAAGCTTTCTTT.

This clone has just a few counts. The chain joins TRBV6-6 to TRBJ1-2, with TRBD1 identical over 9 bases. V was pared by 6 bases and J by 5 bases, with 7 bases of the junction left unmatched. The CDR3 extends over 14 amino acids. Germline lookup yields CDR1 MNHNY and CDR2 SVGAGI (reference sequence). The CDR3 is CASRSGQGWYGYTF. CDR3 DNA sequence: TGTGCCAGCAGGTCGGGACAGGGTTGGTATGGCTACACCTTC.

This chain joins TRBV4-2 and TRBJ1-5, with D unresolved. V shed 0 bases and J shed 9 bases, with 6 bases lying between them. CDR3 length: 12 residues. Germline lookup yields CDR1 LGHNA and CDR2 YNFKEQ. CDR3 DNA: TGTGCCAGCAGCCAAGAGGAGGGGCCCCAGCATTTT. It yields the protein CASSQEEGPQHF.

This chain uses TRBV7-9 with TRBJ2-7, with 7 bases fitting TRBD2. The germline CDR1 and CDR2 sequences are SEHNR and FQNEAQ (reference sequence). Trimming at V came to 4 bases and at J to 2 bases, leaving 8 bases not matched to a gene. The length of the CDR3 is 15 residues. DNA of the CDR3: TGTGCCAGCAGCTCCCGGACTAGTATCACCTACGAGCAGTACTTC. It specifies CASSSRTSITYEQYF.

CDR3 residues: CASSPFFGELFF. As DNA, the CDR3 is TGTGCCAGCTCACCGTTTTTCGGGGAGCTGTTTTTT. The chain couples TRBV18 to TRBJ2-2, with D uncertain. Trimming removed 3 bases at V and 7 bases at J, with 6 bases between. CDR1 KGHSH and CDR2 LQKENI come from the germline V gene. The CDR3 is 12 amino acids.

The gene calls are TRBV5-1 and TRBJ1-3; 7 bases are shared with TRBD1. The germline V gene has CDR1 SGHRS and CDR2 YFSETQ. Losses at the gene ends were 5 bases for V and 4 bases for J; bases not matched to a gene: 6. The CDR3 covers 14 residues. CDR3 in DNA: TGCGCCAGCAGTGGACAGGCTCAAGGAAACACCATATATTTT. This encodes CASSGQAQGNTIYF.

The chain uses TRBV5-1 and TRBJ1-5; D may be TRBD1 (5 bases). From germline, CDR1 is SGHRS and CDR2 YFSETQ. This CDR3 comprises 13 residues. V lost 0 bases, J lost 7 bases, and 8 bases lay in between. DNA of the CDR3: TGCGCCAGCAGCTTGGGATCAGGGCAGCCCCAGCATTTT. This codes for CASSLGSGQPQHF.

This clone has more than one count but fewer than ten. The V and J genes are TRBV4-1 and TRBJ1-2; no clear D gene. The V gene's germline CDR1 is MGHRA and CDR2 YSYEKL. The V end was cut by 0 bases, the J end by 0 bases, with 11 bases between. The CDR3 has 16 residues. The CDR3 sequence is CASSQEFGPSNYGYTF. Written as DNA, the CDR3 is TGCGCCAGCAGCCAAGAGTTTGGGCCTTCTAACTATGGCTACACCTTC.

This chain joins TRBV29-1 and TRBJ2-2; 9 bases fit TRBD1. This CDR3 contains 14 residues. CDR1 and CDR2 from the germline V gene are SQVTM and ANQGSEA. The V segment lost 3 bases and the J segment 4 bases; nucleotides outside the gene matches: 3. The CDR3, as DNA: TGCAGCGTTGATCGGACAGGGGTCACCGGGGAGCTGTTTTTT. Amino acid sequence: CSVDRTGVTGELFF.